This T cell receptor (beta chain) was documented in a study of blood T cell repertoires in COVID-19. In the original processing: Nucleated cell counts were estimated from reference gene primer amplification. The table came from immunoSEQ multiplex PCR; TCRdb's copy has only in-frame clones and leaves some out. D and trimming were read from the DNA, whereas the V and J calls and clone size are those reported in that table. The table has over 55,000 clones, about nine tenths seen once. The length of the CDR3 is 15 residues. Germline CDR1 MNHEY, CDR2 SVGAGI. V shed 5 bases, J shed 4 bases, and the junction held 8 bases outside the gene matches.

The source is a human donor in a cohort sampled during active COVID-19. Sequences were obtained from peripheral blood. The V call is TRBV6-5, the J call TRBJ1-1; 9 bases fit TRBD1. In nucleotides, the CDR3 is TGTGCCAGCAGTAACAGGGGGCGAGTTGGCACTGAAGCTTTCTTT. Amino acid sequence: CASSNRGRVGTEAFF.